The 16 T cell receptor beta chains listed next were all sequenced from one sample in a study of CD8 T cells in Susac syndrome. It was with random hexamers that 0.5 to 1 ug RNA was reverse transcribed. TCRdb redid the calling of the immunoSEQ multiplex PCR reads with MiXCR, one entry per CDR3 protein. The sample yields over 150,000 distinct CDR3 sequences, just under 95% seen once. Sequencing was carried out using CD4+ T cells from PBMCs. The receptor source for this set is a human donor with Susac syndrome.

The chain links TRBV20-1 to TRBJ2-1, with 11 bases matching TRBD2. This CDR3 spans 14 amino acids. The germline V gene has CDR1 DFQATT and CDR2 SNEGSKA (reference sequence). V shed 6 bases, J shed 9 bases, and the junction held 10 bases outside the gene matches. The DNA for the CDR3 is TGCAGTGCCCGGGTCTCTAGCGGGGGGAGTGAGCAGTTCTTC. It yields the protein CSARVSSGGSEQFF.

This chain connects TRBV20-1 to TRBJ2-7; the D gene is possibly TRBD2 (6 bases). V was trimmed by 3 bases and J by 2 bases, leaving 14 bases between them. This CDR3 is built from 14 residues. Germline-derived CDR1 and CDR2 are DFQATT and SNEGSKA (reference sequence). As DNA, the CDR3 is TGCAGTGCTAGCGCCCCCCGGGGGACCTACGAGCAGTACTTC. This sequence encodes CSASAPRGTYEQYF.

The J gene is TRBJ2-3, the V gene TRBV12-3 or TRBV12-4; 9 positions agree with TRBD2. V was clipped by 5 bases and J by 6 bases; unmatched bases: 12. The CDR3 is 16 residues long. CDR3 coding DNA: TGTGCCAGCAGTGAACCCCGTTCTAGCGGGATGGATACGCAGTATTTT. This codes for CASSEPRSSGMDTQYF.

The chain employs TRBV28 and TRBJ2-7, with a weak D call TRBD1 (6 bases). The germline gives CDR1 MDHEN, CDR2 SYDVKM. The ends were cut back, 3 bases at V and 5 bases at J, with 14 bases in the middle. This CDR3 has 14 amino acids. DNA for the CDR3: TGTGCCAGCAGTTTTGGGGGCCTCACCCACGAGCAGTACTTC. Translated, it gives CASSFGGLTHEQYF.

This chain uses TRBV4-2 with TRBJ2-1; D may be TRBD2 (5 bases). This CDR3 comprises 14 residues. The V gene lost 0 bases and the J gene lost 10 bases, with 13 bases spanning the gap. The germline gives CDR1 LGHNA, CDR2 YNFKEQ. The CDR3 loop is CASSQDTRIKEQFF. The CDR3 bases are TGTGCCAGCAGCCAAGATACTAGAATCAAGGAGCAGTTCTTC.

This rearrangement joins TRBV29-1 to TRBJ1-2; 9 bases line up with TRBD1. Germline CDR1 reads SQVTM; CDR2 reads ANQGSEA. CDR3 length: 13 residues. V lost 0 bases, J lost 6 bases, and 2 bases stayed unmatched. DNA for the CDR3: TGCAGCGTTGAAGAGAGGACAGGGGATGGCTACACCTTC. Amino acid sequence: CSVEERTGDGYTF.

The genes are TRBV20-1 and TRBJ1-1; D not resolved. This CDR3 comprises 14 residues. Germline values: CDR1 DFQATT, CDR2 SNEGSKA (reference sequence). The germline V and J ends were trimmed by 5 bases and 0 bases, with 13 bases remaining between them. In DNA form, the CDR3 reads TGCAGTGCTCGCCCAGGAGCGATGAACACTGAAGCTTTCTTT. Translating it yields CSARPGAMNTEAFF.

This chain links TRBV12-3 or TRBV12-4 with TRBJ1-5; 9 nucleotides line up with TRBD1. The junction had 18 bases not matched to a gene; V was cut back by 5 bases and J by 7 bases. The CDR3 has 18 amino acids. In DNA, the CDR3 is TGTGCCAGCAGTCCACCGGGACAGGGTGTGGGTATTAGGCAGCCCCAGCATTTT. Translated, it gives CASSPPGQGVGIRQPQHF.

CDR3: CAWRGSGRSNYGYTF. CDR3 in DNA: TGTGCCTGGAGGGGATCCGGACGATCAAACTATGGCTACACCTTC. The chain carries TRBV30 and TRBJ1-2; no reliable D call. Germline V gives CDR1 GTSNPN, CDR2 SVGIG (reference sequence). The ends were cut back, 3 bases at V and 2 bases at J, with 16 bases in the middle. The CDR3 runs to 15 residues.

The CDR3 region is CASSPQRGDNQPQHF. For the CDR3, the DNA is TGTGCCAGCAGTCCCCAACGGGGGGACAATCAGCCCCAGCATTTT. This chain uses TRBV27 with TRBJ1-5; the D gene is possibly TRBD1 (5 bases). V was pared by 5 bases and J by 3 bases, with 14 bases between. This CDR3 has 15 residues. Germline assignment: CDR1 MNHEY and CDR2 SMNVEV (reference sequence).

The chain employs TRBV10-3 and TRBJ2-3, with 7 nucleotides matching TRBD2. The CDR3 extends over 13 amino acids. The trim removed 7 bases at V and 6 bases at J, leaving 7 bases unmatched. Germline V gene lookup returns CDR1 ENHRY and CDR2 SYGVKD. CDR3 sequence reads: CAINAGESDTQYF. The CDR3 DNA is TGTGCCATCAATGCGGGAGAATCTGATACGCAGTATTTT.

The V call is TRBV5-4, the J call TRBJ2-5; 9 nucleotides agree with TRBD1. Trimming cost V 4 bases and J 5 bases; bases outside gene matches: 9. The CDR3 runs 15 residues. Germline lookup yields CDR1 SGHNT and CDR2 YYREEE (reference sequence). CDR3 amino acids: CASSIPGQGRETQYF. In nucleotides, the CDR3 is TGTGCCAGCAGCATACCGGGACAGGGTAGGGAGACCCAGTACTTC.

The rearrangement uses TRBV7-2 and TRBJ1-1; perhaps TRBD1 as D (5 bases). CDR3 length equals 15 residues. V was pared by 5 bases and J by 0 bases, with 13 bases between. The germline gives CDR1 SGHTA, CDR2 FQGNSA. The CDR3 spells CASSPGRTLNTEAFF. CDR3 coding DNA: TGTGCCAGCAGCCCGGGACGGACTTTGAACACTGAAGCTTTCTTT. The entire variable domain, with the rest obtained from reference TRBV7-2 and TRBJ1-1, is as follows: GAGVSQSPSNKVTEKGKDVELRCDPISGHTALYWYRQSLGQGLEFLIYFQGNSAPDKSGLPSDRFSAERTGGSVSTLTIQRTQQEDSAVYLCASSPGRTLNTEAFFGQGTRLTVV.

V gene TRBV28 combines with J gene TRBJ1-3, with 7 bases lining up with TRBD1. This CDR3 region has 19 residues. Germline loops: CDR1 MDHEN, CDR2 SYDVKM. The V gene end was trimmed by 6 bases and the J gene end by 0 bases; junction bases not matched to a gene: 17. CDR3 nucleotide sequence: TGTGCCAGCAGCACGAACTTTGAAATCCGGGACAGCTCTGGAAACACCATATATTTT. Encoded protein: CASSTNFEIRDSSGNTIYF.

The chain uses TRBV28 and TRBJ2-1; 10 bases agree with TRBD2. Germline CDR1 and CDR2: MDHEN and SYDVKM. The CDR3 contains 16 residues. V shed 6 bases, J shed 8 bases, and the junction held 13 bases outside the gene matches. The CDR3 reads CASSPLSGRAFHEQFF. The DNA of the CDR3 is TGTGCCAGCAGCCCCCTGAGCGGGAGGGCCTTCCATGAGCAGTTCTTC.

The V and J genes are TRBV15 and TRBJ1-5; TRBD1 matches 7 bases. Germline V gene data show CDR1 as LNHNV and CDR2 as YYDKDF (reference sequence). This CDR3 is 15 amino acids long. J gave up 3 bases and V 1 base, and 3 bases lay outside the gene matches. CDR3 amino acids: CATSRGGQNNQPQHF. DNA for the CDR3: TGTGCCACCAGCAGAGGGGGACAGAACAATCAGCCCCAGCATTTT.